What follows are 32 T cell receptor beta chains derived from one specimen sequenced in a study of cytomegalovirus exposure and HLA in healthy donors. Sequencing used immunoSEQ multiplex PCR; TCRdb keeps in-frame clones, though not all of them. The sample lists roughly 180,000 clones; around nine tenths were seen once. Sequencing was done on a sample of PBMCs. All receptors come from a man aged 25-40 years in good health and CMV-seropositive.

This chain connects TRBV2 to TRBJ2-1, with D hard to call. Trimming removed 7 bases from V and 0 bases from J, with 1 base in between. CDR1 and CDR2 (germline): SNHLY, FYNNEI. The CDR3 consists of 11 residues. CDR3 loop: CASNSYNEQFF. As DNA, the CDR3 is TGTGCCAGCAACTCCTACAATGAGCAGTTCTTC.

This clone has a single count. The chain links TRBV5-1 to TRBJ2-6; 8 bases align to TRBD1. Germline CDR1 reads SGHRS; CDR2 reads YFSETQ. J gave up 3 bases and V 4 bases, and 6 bases lay outside the gene matches. This CDR3 has 16 amino acids. The CDR3 spells CASSTDRAFGANVLTF. In DNA form, the CDR3 reads TGCGCCAGCAGCACGGACAGGGCGTTTGGGGCCAACGTCCTGACTTTC.

This clone has a single count. V is TRBV30 and J is TRBJ1-2; no definite D call. This CDR3 contains 15 residues. Trimming took 0 bases from V and 2 from J, leaving 13 bases between them. Per germline, CDR1 GTSNPN and CDR2 SVGIG (reference sequence). CDR3 nucleotides: TGTGCCTGGAGTGTAGGACCGCTGGGGAACTATGGCTACACCTTC. This sequence encodes CAWSVGPLGNYGYTF.

The V and J genes are TRBV7-2 and TRBJ2-1; 8 bases are a match to TRBD1. The CDR3 runs to 11 residues. Germline-derived CDR1 and CDR2 are SGHTA and FQGNSA. V was pared by 5 bases and J by 13 bases, with 4 bases of the junction left unmatched. The CDR3 sequence is CASSPDRAQFF. CDR3 sequence (DNA): TGTGCCAGCAGCCCGGACAGGGCCCAGTTCTTC. The full variable domain, completed using reference TRBV7-2 and TRBJ2-1, is GAGVSQSPSNKVTEKGKDVELRCDPISGHTALYWYRQSLGQGLEFLIYFQGNSAPDKSGLPSDRFSAERTGGSVSTLTIQRTQQEDSAVYLCASSPDRAQFFGPGTRLTVL.

This sequence joins TRBV30 and TRBJ2-5; a possible D gene is TRBD1 (6 bases). V was trimmed by 2 bases and J by 2 bases, leaving 12 bases between them. The CDR3 contains 14 residues. Germline V lookup: CDR1 GTSNPN, CDR2 SVGIG (reference sequence). As DNA, the CDR3 is TGTGCCTGGAGTTCTGGACAGCCTCAAGAGACCCAGTACTTC. Protein product: CAWSSGQPQETQYF.

This clone was seen more than once but under ten times. The chain uses TRBV9 and TRBJ2-7; TRBD2 matches 12 bases. J lost 3 bases, V lost 4 bases, and 5 bases had no gene match. The CDR3 consists of 15 residues. In germline, CDR1 is SGDLS, CDR2 YYNGEE. CDR3 region: CASSPRTSGDYEQYF. In nucleotides, the CDR3 is TGTGCCAGCAGCCCCCGGACTAGCGGGGACTACGAGCAGTACTTC. Combining the CDR3 with reference TRBV9 and TRBJ2-7 gives the whole variable domain DSGVTQTPKHLITATGQRVTLRCSPRSGDLSVYWYQQSLDQGLQFLIQYYNGEERAKGNILERFSAQQFPDLHSELNLSSLELGDSALYFCASSPRTSGDYEQYFGPGTRLTVT.

J is TRBJ1-1 and V is TRBV30; D possibly corresponds to TRBD1 (5 bases). Per germline, CDR1 GTSNPN and CDR2 SVGIG (reference sequence). The V end lost 2 bases, the J end lost 6 bases, and 10 bases lay between the germline ends. The CDR3 extends over 12 amino acids. Here the CDR3 DNA reads TGTGCCTGGAGTCGAGGGGATGCTGAAGCTTTCTTT. This encodes CAWSRGDAEAFF. The complete variable domain, with remaining parts taken from reference TRBV30 and TRBJ1-1, reads SQTIHQWPATLVQPVGSPLSLECTVEGTSNPNLYWYRQAAGRGLQLLFYSVGIGQISSEVPQNLSASRPQDRQFILSSKKLLLSDSGFYLCAWSRGDAEAFFGQGTRLTVV.

The chain carries TRBV28 and TRBJ2-4; no clear D gene. Trimming removed 4 bases from V and 6 bases from J, with 4 bases in between. CDR1 and CDR2 from the germline V gene are MDHEN and SYDVKM. This CDR3 contains 11 residues. Here the CDR3 DNA reads TGTGCCAGCAGTTCGTTAAACATTCAGTACTTC. Its translation is CASSSLNIQYF.

The CDR3 DNA is TGCGCCAGCAGCCAAGACAGGCTAAACACAGATACGCAGTATTTT. Protein product: CASSQDRLNTDTQYF. The chain has TRBV4-3 and TRBJ2-3; D gene uncertain. CDR3 size: 15 residues. The V and J ends lost 0 bases and 2 bases respectively, with 9 bases between them. The germline CDR1 and CDR2 sequences are LGHNA and YSLEER.

The J gene is TRBJ2-3, the V gene TRBV4-1, with unresolved D. The V gene lost 0 bases and the J gene lost 5 bases, with 12 bases spanning the gap. The CDR3 consists of 15 residues. CDR1 and CDR2 from the germline V gene are MGHRA and YSYEKL. CDR3 nucleotide sequence: TGCGCCAGCAGCCAAGATTGGACCCTCGGAGATACGCAGTATTTT. Protein product: CASSQDWTLGDTQYF.

V gene TRBV25-1 combines with J gene TRBJ1-2; D is ambiguous. The CDR3 contains 14 residues. Between the trimmed V and J ends, which lost 5 bases and 6 bases, there was a span of 16 bases. Germline lookup yields CDR1 MGHDK and CDR2 SYGVNS. CDR3 amino acids: CASSSHLFGDGYTF. CDR3 coding DNA: TGTGCCAGCAGTAGCCATTTGTTCGGGGATGGCTACACCTTC.

This chain uses TRBV9 with TRBJ2-7; D not resolved. The CDR3 spans 13 residues. Germline V lookup: CDR1 SGDLS, CDR2 YYNGEE. Trimming left V 3 bases short and J 6 bases short, with 13 bases between. DNA for the CDR3: TGTGCCAGCAGCGCCCACCGACACAGCGAGCAGTACTTC. Translated: CASSAHRHSEQYF.

The chain uses TRBV18 and TRBJ1-2; D is perhaps TRBD1 (5 bases). The germline V gene has CDR1 KGHSH and CDR2 LQKENI. With 2 bases removed from V and 3 bases from J, the gap between germline ends came to 13 bases. The CDR3 is 15 amino acids. The CDR3 sequence: CASSPDGGVDYGYTF. The CDR3 bases are TGTGCCAGCTCACCAGACGGGGGGGTTGACTATGGCTACACCTTC.

This chain uses TRBV9 with TRBJ1-4; D gene unclear. V was pared by 2 bases and J by 6 bases, with 8 bases between. CDR3 length: 13 residues. Germline V gene sequence: CDR1 SGDLS, CDR2 YYNGEE. The CDR3 is CASSVGADEKLFF. The CDR3 DNA reads TGTGCCAGCAGCGTCGGAGCTGATGAAAAACTGTTTTTT.

The chain couples TRBV7-2 to TRBJ2-3; D is uncertain. With 4 bases removed from V and 4 bases from J, the gap between germline ends came to 6 bases. CDR3 length equals 12 residues. Germline V CDR1 and CDR2: SGHTA, FQGNSA. As DNA, the CDR3 is TGTGCCAGCAGCTCCTACGCAGATACGCAGTATTTT. Its protein is CASSSYADTQYF.

The chain recombines TRBV27 with TRBJ1-2, with 10 bases matching TRBD1. CDR1 is MNHEY and CDR2 is SMNVEV in the germline V gene (reference sequence). The CDR3 consists of 15 residues. V lost 3 bases and J lost 8; bases outside the gene matches: 9. The CDR3 protein is CASSFRTGGQRGYTF. The CDR3, as DNA: TGTGCCAGCAGTTTCCGGACAGGGGGGCAGCGGGGCTACACCTTC.

V usage is TRBV7-8 and J usage is TRBJ2-7; 9 nucleotides agree with TRBD1. CDR3 size: 17 residues. The junction had 15 bases not matched to a gene; V was cut back by 5 bases and J by 4 bases. Germline loops: CDR1 SGHVS, CDR2 FQNEAQ. The CDR3 sequence: CASSRGTGNLLEYEQYF. DNA for the CDR3: TGTGCCAGCAGCCGCGGGACAGGGAATCTCCTGGAGTACGAGCAGTACTTC.

This clone has only a few counts. The rearrangement uses TRBV30 and TRBJ1-3; possibly TRBD1 for D (6 bases). V dropped 3 bases and J dropped 2 bases, with 11 bases sitting between them. The CDR3 runs 14 residues. Per the germline V gene, CDR1 is GTSNPN and CDR2 is SVGIG (reference sequence). This CDR3 reads CAWRAGVAGNTIYF. The CDR3 nucleotides read TGTGCCTGGAGGGCAGGGGTAGCTGGAAACACCATATATTTT.

The chain couples TRBV28 to TRBJ2-6, with TRBD1 identical over 7 bases. The CDR3 consists of 16 residues. The V segment lost 6 bases and the J segment 2 bases; nucleotides outside the gene matches: 7. The germline V gene encodes CDR1 MDHEN and CDR2 SYDVKM. DNA of the CDR3: TGTGCCAGCAGCCCGGACAGGCCCCCTGGGGCCAACGTCCTGACTTTC. It codes for CASSPDRPPGANVLTF.

The chain carries TRBV9 and TRBJ2-1, with TRBD2 identical over 12 bases. V shed 0 bases and J 2 bases; nucleotides not matched to a gene: 6. Germline V gene data show CDR1 as SGDLS and CDR2 as YYNGEE. The length of the CDR3 is 18 residues. CDR3 protein: CASSVAPTSGGTYNEQFF. Here the CDR3 DNA reads TGTGCCAGCAGCGTAGCGCCGACTAGCGGGGGCACCTACAATGAGCAGTTCTTC.

This clone has a handful of counts. The chain has TRBV7-2 and TRBJ1-2, with TRBD1 identical over 7 bases. Germline V CDR1 and CDR2: SGHTA, FQGNSA. V gave up 5 bases and J gave up 4 bases; unmatched junction bases: 4. The CDR3 extends over 13 amino acids. The CDR3 region is CASSNRQGYGYTF. CDR3 coding DNA: TGTGCCAGCAGCAACCGACAGGGCTATGGCTACACCTTC.

The chain employs TRBV5-1 and TRBJ2-7; 8 bases map to TRBD1. CDR1 SGHRS and CDR2 YFSETQ come from the germline V gene. This CDR3 is built from 14 residues. J gave up 0 bases and V 8 bases, and 7 bases lay outside the gene matches. The CDR3 sequence: CASQRGTGSYEQYF. The CDR3 bases are TGCGCCAGTCAACGGGGGACAGGCTCCTACGAGCAGTACTTC.

This sequence joins TRBV6-6 and TRBJ1-2, with D perhaps matching TRBD1 (6 bases). The CDR3 has 16 amino acids. Trimming left V 5 bases short and J 5 bases short, with 21 bases between. Germline CDR1 reads MNHNY; CDR2 reads SVGAGI (reference sequence). The CDR3 protein is CASSQPPGRGPYGYTF. Written as DNA, the CDR3 is TGTGCCAGCAGTCAACCCCCTGGTCGGGGGCCTTATGGCTACACCTTC.

The chain links TRBV6-4 to TRBJ2-3, with 9 bases fitting TRBD1. The J segment lost 9 bases and the V segment lost 6 bases, leaving 7 bases of the junction unmatched. This CDR3 is built from 13 residues. Germline V lookup: CDR1 MRHNA, CDR2 SNTAGT. The CDR3 nucleotides read TGTGCCAGCAGCCCCGGGACAGGGACCACGCAGTATTTT. Its translation is CASSPGTGTTQYF.

The chain combines TRBV28 with TRBJ2-1; no reliable D call. Per the germline V gene, CDR1 is MDHEN and CDR2 is SYDVKM. Trimming removed 5 bases from V and 5 bases from J, with 13 bases in between. There are 14 residues in the CDR3. The CDR3 region has the DNA TGTGCCAGCAGTCCCCCCGTTACGGACAATGAGCAGTTCTTC. This sequence encodes CASSPPVTDNEQFF. Full variable domain (rest looked up from reference TRBV28 and TRBJ2-1): DVKVTQSSRYLVKRTGEKVFLECVQDMDHENMFWYRQDPGLGLRLIYFSYDVKMKEKGDIPEGYSVSREKKERFSLILESASTNQTSMYLCASSPPVTDNEQFFGPGTRLTVL.

The chain joins TRBV7-2 to TRBJ2-1; D possibly corresponds to TRBD1 (5 bases). The germline V gene encodes CDR1 SGHTA and CDR2 FQGNSA. The V end lost 0 bases, the J end lost 12 bases, and 18 bases lay between the germline ends. CDR3 length: 15 residues. CDR3 region: CASSLASLGVTGQFF. As DNA, the CDR3 is TGTGCCAGCAGCTTAGCCTCCCTAGGGGTCACGGGGCAGTTCTTC.

CDR3 in DNA: TGTGCCAGCAGCGTTCAGGGTGGAAGCACTGAAGCTTTCTTT. Translation: CASSVQGGSTEAFF. The chain employs TRBV2 and TRBJ1-1; TRBD1 might be the D (5 bases). V was cut by 6 bases and J by 4 bases, with 15 bases left in between. The length of the CDR3 is 14 residues. Germline V gives CDR1 SNHLY, CDR2 FYNNEI.

The V call is TRBV6-1, the J call TRBJ2-2; D perhaps matches TRBD1 (5 bases). Germline loops: CDR1 MNHNS, CDR2 SASEGT. The V gene lost 6 bases and the J gene lost 4 bases, with 15 bases spanning the gap. This CDR3 comprises 15 residues. CDR3 in DNA: TGTGCCAGCAGAAGAACAGGTTCGGGCACCGGGGAGCTGTTTTTT. Translating gives CASRRTGSGTGELFF.

This clone has a single count. The rearrangement uses TRBV5-1 and TRBJ2-1; 8 positions agree with TRBD2. Germline CDR1 SGHRS, CDR2 YFSETQ. Trimming removed 6 bases from V and 7 bases from J; junction bases left unmatched: 9. CDR3 length: 14 amino acids. The CDR3 region is CASTSIAGRNEQFF. CDR3 nucleotides: TGCGCCAGCACCTCGATAGCGGGGAGGAATGAGCAGTTCTTC. Based on the CDR3 plus reference TRBV5-1 and TRBJ2-1, the full variable domain is KAGVTQTPRYLIKTRGQQVTLSCSPISGHRSVSWYQQTPGQGLQFLFEYFSETQRNKGNFPGRFSGRQFSNSRSEMNVSTLELGDSALYLCASTSIAGRNEQFFGPGTRLTVL.

The chain employs TRBV7-2 and TRBJ1-5, with 8 bases aligning to TRBD1. V lost 5 bases, J lost 0 bases, and 12 bases stayed unmatched. This CDR3 is built from 18 residues. Germline values: CDR1 SGHTA, CDR2 FQGNSA. As DNA, the CDR3 is TGTGCCAGCAGCAGCCCACAGGGGGGCCTTTATAGCAATCAGCCCCAGCATTTT. The encoded protein is CASSSPQGGLYSNQPQHF. The variable domain in full, with the rest retrieved from reference TRBV7-2 and TRBJ1-5, is GAGVSQSPSNKVTEKGKDVELRCDPISGHTALYWYRQSLGQGLEFLIYFQGNSAPDKSGLPSDRFSAERTGGSVSTLTIQRTQQEDSAVYLCASSSPQGGLYSNQPQHFGDGTRLSIL.

There are a few counts of this clone. The V gene is TRBV7-2, the J gene TRBJ2-1, with D maybe TRBD1 (6 bases). This CDR3 contains 15 residues. Germline V gives CDR1 SGHTA, CDR2 FQGNSA. Trimming shortened V by 4 bases and J by 2 bases, and 12 bases separated the two germline ends. CDR3 sequence reads: CASSYGQLAYNEQFF. CDR3 DNA sequence: TGTGCCAGCAGCTACGGACAGTTAGCCTACAATGAGCAGTTCTTC. The variable domain in full, completed from reference TRBV7-2 and TRBJ2-1, reads GAGVSQSPSNKVTEKGKDVELRCDPISGHTALYWYRQSLGQGLEFLIYFQGNSAPDKSGLPSDRFSAERTGGSVSTLTIQRTQQEDSAVYLCASSYGQLAYNEQFFGPGTRLTVL.

The chain carries TRBV15 and TRBJ2-3; 9 nucleotides align to TRBD2. V lost 3 bases and J lost 4; bases outside the gene matches: 8. This CDR3 spans 16 amino acids. Germline V CDR1 and CDR2: LNHNV, YYDKDF (reference sequence). CDR3 in DNA: TGTGCCACCAGCAGGGGGGGCGGGAGGGCCTCAGATACGCAGTATTTT. Residues: CATSRGGGRASDTQYF.